The clone carrying this T cell receptor beta chain is termed medium-sized (0.01 to 0.1%). Antigen specificity is unknown. An end of the junction differs from the germline gene, which may be a read error. The data derive from a study of CD8+ T cells in alopecia areata. Regarding the study as a whole: Besides other cells, scalp samples also yield sequences of resident alphabeta T cells from normal skin. Scalp clonality and expanded CD8+ clones among the top 100 fell significantly with tofacitinib.

Treatment of the sample: oral pan-JAK inhibitor, 5-10 mg twice daily. RNA was extracted and reverse transcribed into cDNA as the sequencing template. Profiling relied on immunoSEQ multiplex PCR, and the TCRdb table lists in-frame clones only, not all of them. This table has 80,000 or so clones, around 67% appearing once. The origin of this receptor is a human donor with alopecia areata. The specimen was CD8+ T cells sorted from blood, collected at week 24, from a patient treated with tofacitinib.

In DNA form, the CDR3 reads TGTGCCAGCGGTGAAGCGGGGACTTACGAGCAGTACTTC. It yields the protein CASGEAGTYEQYF. The chain joins TRBV2 to TRBJ2-7, with 7 bases aligning to TRBD2. Germline V gives CDR1 SNHLY, CDR2 FYNNEI. The length of the CDR3 is 13 residues.